One T cell receptor beta chain is described in this entry. Its antigen is still unknown. The record has no base qualities; no much larger clone is one base away. These data come from a study of T cell responses to AZD1222 COVID-19 vaccine (dated by TCRdb to 2020 to 2022). A note on the overall study: AZD1222 recipients given second doses at about 4 weeks or at about 12 weeks were pooled, since spike-specific TCR depth and breadth were not found to differ between the two schedules. TCR sequencing was performed for about 250 trial participants, of whom about 210 were given two doses of AZD1222 and roughly 25 were given two doses of MenACWY control vaccine. Trial participants were enrolled by age into subgroups of 18-55, 56-69 and 70-plus years, and around 140, 26 and 57 TCR-sequenced participants, respectively, were included in these subgroups.

Taken from the germline V gene (reference sequence), the CDR1 and CDR2 loops are LGHDT and YNNKEL. The CDR3 holds 13 amino acids from the cysteine to the phenylalanine. Only the CDR3 DNA stays, 39 bases, in frame from base 1. V loses 4 bases of germline sequence and J loses 10 bases, and the interval between the two ends is 17 bases. On the study overall, not on this receptor specifically: Because no day 14 peak-response samples were available, repertoires were characterized only after the peak T cell response. A significant rise in spike-specific TCR breadth and depth was observed after two AZD1222 doses relative to day 0 and relative to MenACWY recipients. Nearly half of unique spike-specific TCRs reportedly recognized epitopes outside regions mutated in the B.1.351 and B.1.1.7 variants. Participants were mostly white British and included more females than males, and it was suggested by the authors that clonal diversity may have been underestimated. Only six AZD1222 recipients were SARS-CoV-2 seropositive at baseline, limiting conclusions about previously exposed vaccinees. The vaccine-associated CD4 TCRs covered the entire spike protein, and the dominant responses fell in regions 160-218 and 743-854. The 56-69-year group was small, and its depth increase did not reach significance, likely because of low power.

The CDR3 regions of human TCRbeta chains were subjected to immunosequencing. Per the source publication's procedure: TCRs in the repertoires were compared against a reference library of SARS-CoV-2-specific TCRs that had been generated with the MIRA antigen-specificity platform. Breadth was defined as the fraction of unique TCRs that were SARS-CoV-2-associated. Depth was defined as the fraction of total T cells that were SARS-CoV-2-associated. Using the MIRA data, every spike-specific TCR was mapped to the spike region that the TCR reacted to and assigned to either a CD4 or a CD8 class. Log10-transformed breadth and depth values were compared by one-way ANOVA with Sidak's multiple comparisons tests. In TCRdb, the immuneACCESS table is reduced to in-frame sequences with V and J assigned. These tables do not hold every clone; where another copy was compared, an unresolved V gene accounts for under half, and the others remain unexplained. V and J calls and clone size follow that table, whereas D and trimming were derived from the DNA. The sample table records over 100,000 clones; about 80% of these occur just once. Of the sample, under 10% falls within the top ten clones.

The time point tag for this specimen amounts to: baseline before first vaccination. Vaccinee samples came from UK trials COV001 and COV002, including a single-blind randomized controlled phase 2/3 trial of AZD1222 (ChAdOx1 nCoV-19) in healthy adults. Trial participant PBMC samples were collected at day 0 and day 28 after the second dose for TCRbeta chain sequencing. The sequenced sample was peripheral blood, obtained on day 0 of AZD1222 vaccination. The V gene is TRBV3-1 (or the pseudogene TRBV3-2) and the J gene is TRBJ2-7; tentative D gene TRBD1, with 6 bases matching. This receptor was taken from an adult in good health. The encoded CDR3 is CASSREGGPKQYF. The DNA reads TGTGCCAGCAGCCGCGAAGGGGGACCTAAACAGTACTTC.